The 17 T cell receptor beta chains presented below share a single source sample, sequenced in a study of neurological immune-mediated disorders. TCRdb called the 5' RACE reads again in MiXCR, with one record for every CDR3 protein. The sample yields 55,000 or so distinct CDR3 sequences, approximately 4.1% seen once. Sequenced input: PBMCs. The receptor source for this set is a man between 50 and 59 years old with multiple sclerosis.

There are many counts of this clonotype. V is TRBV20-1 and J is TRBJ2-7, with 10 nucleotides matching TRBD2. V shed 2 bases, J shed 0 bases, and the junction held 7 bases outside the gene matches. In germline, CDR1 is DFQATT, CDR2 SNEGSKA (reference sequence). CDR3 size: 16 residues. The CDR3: CSARSGLADLSYEQYF. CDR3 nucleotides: TGCAGTGCTAGATCCGGACTAGCGGACCTCTCCTACGAGCAGTACTTC.

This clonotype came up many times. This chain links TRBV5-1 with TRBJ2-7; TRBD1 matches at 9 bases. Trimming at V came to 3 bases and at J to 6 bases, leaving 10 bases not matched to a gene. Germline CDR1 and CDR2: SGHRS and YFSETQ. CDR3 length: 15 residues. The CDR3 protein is CASSSHRDRDGEQYF. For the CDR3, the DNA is TGCGCCAGCAGCTCACACCGGGACAGGGATGGCGAGCAGTACTTC.

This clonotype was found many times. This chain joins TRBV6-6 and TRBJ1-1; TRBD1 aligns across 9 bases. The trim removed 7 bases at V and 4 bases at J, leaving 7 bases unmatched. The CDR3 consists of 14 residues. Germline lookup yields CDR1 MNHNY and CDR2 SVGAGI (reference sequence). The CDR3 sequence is CASTDRGEFTEAFF. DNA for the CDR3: TGTGCCAGCACAGACAGGGGGGAGTTCACTGAAGCTTTCTTT.

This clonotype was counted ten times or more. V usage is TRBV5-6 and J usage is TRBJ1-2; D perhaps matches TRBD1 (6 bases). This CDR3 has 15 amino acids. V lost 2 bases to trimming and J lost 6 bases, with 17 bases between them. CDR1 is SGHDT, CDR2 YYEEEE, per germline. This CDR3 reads CASSFKLWTDDGYTF. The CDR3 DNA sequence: TGTGCCAGCAGCTTCAAACTCTGGACAGACGATGGCTACACCTTC.

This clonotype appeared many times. In DNA form, the CDR3 reads TGTGCCAGCACCCCCGGTCGAGCGGGGGATTACGAGCAGTACTTC. Its translation is CASTPGRAGDYEQYF. The chain employs TRBV28 and TRBJ2-7; 8 bases map to TRBD2. The V gene end was trimmed by 7 bases and the J gene end by 4 bases; junction bases not matched to a gene: 12. Germline V lookup: CDR1 MDHEN, CDR2 SYDVKM. The length of the CDR3 is 15 residues.

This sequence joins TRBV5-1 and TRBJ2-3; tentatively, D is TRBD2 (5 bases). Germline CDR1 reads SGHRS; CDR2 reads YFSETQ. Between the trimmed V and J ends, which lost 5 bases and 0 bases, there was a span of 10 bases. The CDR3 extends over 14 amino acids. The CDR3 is CASRGEPSTDTQYF. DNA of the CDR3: TGCGCCAGCAGGGGAGAGCCTAGCACAGATACGCAGTATTTT. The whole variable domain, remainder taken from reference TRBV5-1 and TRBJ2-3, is KAGVTQTPRYLIKTRGQQVTLSCSPISGHRSVSWYQQTPGQGLQFLFEYFSETQRNKGNFPGRFSGRQFSNSRSEMNVSTLELGDSALYLCASRGEPSTDTQYFGPGTRLTVL.

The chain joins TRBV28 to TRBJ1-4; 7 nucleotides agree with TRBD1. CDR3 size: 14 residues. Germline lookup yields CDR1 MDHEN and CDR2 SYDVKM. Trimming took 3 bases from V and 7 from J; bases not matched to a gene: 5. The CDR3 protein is CASSLRGRFEKLFF. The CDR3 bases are TGTGCCAGCAGTTTGAGGGGGCGCTTTGAAAAACTGTTTTTT.

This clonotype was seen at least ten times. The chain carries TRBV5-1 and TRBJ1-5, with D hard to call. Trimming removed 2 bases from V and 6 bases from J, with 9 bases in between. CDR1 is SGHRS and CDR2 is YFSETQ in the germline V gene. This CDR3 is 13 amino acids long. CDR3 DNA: TGCGCCAGCAGCTTAGAGGGTGTTCAGCCCCAGCATTTT. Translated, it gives CASSLEGVQPQHF.

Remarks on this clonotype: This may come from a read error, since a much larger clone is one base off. CDR3 in amino acids: CASSLGNNTGELFF. Here the CDR3 DNA reads TGCGCCAGCAGCTTGGGAAACAACACCGGGGAGCTGTTTTTT. V is TRBV5-1 and J is TRBJ2-2; D not resolved. The CDR3 has 14 amino acids. The V gene's germline CDR1 is SGHRS and CDR2 YFSETQ. Trimming pared 0 bases from V and 2 bases from J, leaving 5 bases between.

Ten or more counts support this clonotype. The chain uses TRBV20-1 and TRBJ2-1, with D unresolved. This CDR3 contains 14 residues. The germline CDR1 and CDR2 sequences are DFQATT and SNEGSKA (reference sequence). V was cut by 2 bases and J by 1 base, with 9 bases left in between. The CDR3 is CSARTEYSYNEQFF. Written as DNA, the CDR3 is TGCAGTGCTAGAACTGAGTATTCCTACAATGAGCAGTTCTTC.

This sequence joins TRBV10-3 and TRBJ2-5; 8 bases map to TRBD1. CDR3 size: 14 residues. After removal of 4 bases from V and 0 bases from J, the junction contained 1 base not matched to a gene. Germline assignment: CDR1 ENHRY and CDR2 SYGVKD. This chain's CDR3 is CAISGDRNQETQYF. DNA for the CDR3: TGTGCCATCAGTGGGGACAGGAACCAAGAGACCCAGTACTTC.

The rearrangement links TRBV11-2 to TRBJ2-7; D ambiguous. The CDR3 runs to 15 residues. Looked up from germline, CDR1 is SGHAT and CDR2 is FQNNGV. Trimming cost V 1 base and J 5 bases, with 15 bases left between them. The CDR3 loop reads CASSLVGSRADEQYF. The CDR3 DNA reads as TGTGCCAGCAGCTTAGTGGGTTCGAGAGCCGACGAGCAGTACTTC. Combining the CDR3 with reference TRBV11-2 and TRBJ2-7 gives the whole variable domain EAGVAQSPRYKIIEKRQSVAFWCNPISGHATLYWYQQILGQGPKLLIQFQNNGVVDDSQLPKDRFSAERLKGVDSTLKIQPAKLEDSAVYLCASSLVGSRADEQYFGPGTRLTVT.

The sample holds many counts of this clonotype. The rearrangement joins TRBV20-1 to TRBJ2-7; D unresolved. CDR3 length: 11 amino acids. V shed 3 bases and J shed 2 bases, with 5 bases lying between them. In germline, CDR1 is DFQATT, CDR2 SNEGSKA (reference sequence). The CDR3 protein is CSASTTYEQYF. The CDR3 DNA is TGCAGTGCTAGTACCACCTACGAGCAGTACTTC.

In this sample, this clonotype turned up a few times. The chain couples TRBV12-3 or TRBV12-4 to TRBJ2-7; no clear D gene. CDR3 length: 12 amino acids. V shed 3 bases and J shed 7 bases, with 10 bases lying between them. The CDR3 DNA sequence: TGTGCCAGCAGTTTTGGGGTGAGGGAGCAGTACTTC. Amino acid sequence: CASSFGVREQYF.

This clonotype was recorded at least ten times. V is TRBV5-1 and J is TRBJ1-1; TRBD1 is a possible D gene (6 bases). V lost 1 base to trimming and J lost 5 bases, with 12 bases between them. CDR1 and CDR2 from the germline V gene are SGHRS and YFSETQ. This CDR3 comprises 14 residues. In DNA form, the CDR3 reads TGCGCCAGCAGCTTGTCTACAGGGCTGACTGAAGCTTTCTTT. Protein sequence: CASSLSTGLTEAFF.

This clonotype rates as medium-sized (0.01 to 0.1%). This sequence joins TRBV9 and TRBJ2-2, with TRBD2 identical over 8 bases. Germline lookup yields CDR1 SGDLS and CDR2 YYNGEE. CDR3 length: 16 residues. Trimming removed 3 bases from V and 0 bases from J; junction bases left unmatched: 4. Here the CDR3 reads CASSGLAGTNTGELFF. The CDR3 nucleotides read TGTGCCAGCAGCGGTTTAGCGGGAACGAACACCGGGGAGCTGTTTTTT.

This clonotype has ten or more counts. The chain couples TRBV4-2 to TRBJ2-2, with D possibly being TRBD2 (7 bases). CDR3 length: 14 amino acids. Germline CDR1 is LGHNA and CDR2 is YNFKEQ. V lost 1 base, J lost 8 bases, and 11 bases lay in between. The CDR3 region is CASSQVGGTGELFF. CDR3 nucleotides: TGTGCCAGCAGCCAAGTCGGGGGGACAGGGGAGCTGTTTTTT.